This TCR beta chain was sequenced in a study of T cell changes during pregnancy in multiple sclerosis. CDR3 length equals 12 residues. Trimming removed 5 bases from V and 5 bases from J; junction bases left unmatched: 3. Germline V gives CDR1 ENHRY, CDR2 SYGVKD. Generated by immunoSEQ multiplex PCR, the TCRdb table keeps only in-frame clones and is missing some. The table shows tens of thousands of clones, with 92% occurring only once. The source material was peripheral blood, sampled in the first trimester of pregnancy. The clonotype originates from a female donor with multiple sclerosis, enrolled in a pregnancy study. The rearrangement links TRBV10-3 to TRBJ2-7, with TRBD1 matching over 7 bases. The CDR3 DNA reads TGTGCCATCAGTTTGACAGGGAACGAGCAGTACTTC. Its translation: CAISLTGNEQYF.